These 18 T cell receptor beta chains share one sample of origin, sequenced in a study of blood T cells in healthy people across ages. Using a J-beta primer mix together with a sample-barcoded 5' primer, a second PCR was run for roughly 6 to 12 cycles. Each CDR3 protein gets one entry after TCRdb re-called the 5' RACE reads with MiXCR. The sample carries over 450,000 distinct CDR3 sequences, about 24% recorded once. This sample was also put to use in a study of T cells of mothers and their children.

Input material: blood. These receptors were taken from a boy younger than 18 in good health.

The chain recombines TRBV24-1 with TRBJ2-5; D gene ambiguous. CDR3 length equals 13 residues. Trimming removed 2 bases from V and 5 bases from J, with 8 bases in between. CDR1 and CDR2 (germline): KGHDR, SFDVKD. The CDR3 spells CATSDSHRETQYF. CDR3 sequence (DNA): TGTGCCACCAGTGATTCACACCGGGAGACCCAGTACTTC.

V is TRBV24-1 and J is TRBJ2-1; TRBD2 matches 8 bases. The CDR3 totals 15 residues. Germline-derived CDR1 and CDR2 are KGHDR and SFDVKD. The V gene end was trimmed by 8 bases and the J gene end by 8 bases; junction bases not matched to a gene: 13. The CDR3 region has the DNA TGTGCCACCACCAGCACCAGCGGGAGCGGAGATGAGCAGTTCTTC. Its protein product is CATTSTSGSGDEQFF.

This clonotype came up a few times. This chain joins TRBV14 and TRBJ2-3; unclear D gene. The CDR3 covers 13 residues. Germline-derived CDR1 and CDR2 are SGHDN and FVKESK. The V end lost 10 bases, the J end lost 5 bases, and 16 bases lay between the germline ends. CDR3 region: CATRTSREDTQYF. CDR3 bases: TGTGCCACCCGCACCTCGCGTGAAGATACGCAGTATTTT. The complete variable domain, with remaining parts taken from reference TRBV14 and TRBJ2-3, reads EAGVTQFPSHSVIEKGQTVTLRCDPISGHDNLYWYRRVMGKEIKFLLHFVKESKQDESGMPNNRFLAERTGGTYSTLKVQPAELEDSGVYFCATRTSREDTQYFGPGTRLTVL.

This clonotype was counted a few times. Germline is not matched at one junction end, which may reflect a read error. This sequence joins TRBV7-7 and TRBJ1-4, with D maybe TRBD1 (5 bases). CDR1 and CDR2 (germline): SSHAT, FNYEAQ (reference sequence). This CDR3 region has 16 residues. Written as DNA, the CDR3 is TGTGCTAGCAGCTTAGGGGCCCGTGGAACTAATGAAAAACTGTTTTTT. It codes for CASSLGARGTNEKLFF.

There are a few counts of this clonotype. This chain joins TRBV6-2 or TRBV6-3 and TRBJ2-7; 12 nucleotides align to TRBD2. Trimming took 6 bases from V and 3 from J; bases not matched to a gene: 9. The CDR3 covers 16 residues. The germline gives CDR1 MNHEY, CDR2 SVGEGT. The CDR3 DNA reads TGTGCCAGCAGGCTCAGCCCGACTAGCGGGAGCTACGAGCAGTACTTC. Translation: CASRLSPTSGSYEQYF.

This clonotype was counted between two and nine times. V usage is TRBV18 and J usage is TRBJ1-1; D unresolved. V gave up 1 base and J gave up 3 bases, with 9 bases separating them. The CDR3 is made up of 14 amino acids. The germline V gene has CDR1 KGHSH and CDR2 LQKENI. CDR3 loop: CASSPRSGYTEAFF. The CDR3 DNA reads TGTGCCAGCTCACCACGGAGCGGGTACACTGAAGCTTTCTTT.

The CDR3: CASSQDVRTSTGELFF. The CDR3 DNA sequence: TGCGCCAGCAGCCAAGACGTGCGGACTTCAACCGGGGAGCTGTTTTTT. The chain combines TRBV4-1 with TRBJ2-2; maybe TRBD2 (5 bases). Germline V gene sequence: CDR1 MGHRA, CDR2 YSYEKL. Trimming stripped 0 bases from V and 5 bases from J, with 13 bases between. CDR3 length equals 16 residues.

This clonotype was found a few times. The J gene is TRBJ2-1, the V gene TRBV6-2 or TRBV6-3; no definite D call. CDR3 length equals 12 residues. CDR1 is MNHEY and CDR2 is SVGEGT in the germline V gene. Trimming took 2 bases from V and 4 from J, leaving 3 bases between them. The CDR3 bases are TGTGCCAGCAGTTACAAATACAATGAGCAGTTCTTC. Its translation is CASSYKYNEQFF.

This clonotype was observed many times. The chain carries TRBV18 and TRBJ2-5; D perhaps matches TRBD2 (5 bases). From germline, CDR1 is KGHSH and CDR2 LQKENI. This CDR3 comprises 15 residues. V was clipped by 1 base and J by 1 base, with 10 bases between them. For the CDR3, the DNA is TGTGCCAGCTCACCACTAGCGTCCCGCCAAGAGACCCAGTACTTC. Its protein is CASSPLASRQETQYF.

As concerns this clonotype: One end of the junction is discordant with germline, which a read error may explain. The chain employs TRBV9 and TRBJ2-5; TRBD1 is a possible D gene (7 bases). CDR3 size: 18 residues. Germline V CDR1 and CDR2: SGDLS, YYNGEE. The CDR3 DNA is TGTGCCGGCAGCGCCGGGACAGTCTCGGAGGGGTACCAAGAGACCCAGTACTTC. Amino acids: CAGSAGTVSEGYQETQYF. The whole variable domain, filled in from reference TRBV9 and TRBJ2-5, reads DSGVTQTPKHLITATGQRVTLRCSPRSGDLSVYWYQQSLDQGLQFLIQYYNGEERAKGNILERFSAQQFPDLHSELNLSSLELGDSALYFCAGSAGTVSEGYQETQYFGPGTRLLVL.

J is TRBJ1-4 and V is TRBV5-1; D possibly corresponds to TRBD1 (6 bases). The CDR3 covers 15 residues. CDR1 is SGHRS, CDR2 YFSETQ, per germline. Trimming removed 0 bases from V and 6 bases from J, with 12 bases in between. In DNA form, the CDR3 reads TGCGCCAGCAGCTTGGCTACAGGGCGAGATGAAAAACTGTTTTTT. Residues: CASSLATGRDEKLFF.

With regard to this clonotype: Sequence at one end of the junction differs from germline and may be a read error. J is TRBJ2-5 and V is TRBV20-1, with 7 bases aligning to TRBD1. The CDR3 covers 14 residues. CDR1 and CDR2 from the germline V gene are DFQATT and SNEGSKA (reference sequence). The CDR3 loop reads CGAAPGTDQETQYF. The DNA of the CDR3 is TGCGGTGCTGCGCCCGGGACAGATCAAGAGACCCAGTACTTC.

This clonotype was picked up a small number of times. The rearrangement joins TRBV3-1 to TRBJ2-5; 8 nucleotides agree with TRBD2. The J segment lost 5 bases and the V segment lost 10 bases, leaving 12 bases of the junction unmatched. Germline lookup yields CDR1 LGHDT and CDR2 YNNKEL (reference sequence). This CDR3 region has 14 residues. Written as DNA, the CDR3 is TGTGCCACCTCCCCCGGACTAGCTGGTGAGACCCAGTACTTC. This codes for CATSPGLAGETQYF.

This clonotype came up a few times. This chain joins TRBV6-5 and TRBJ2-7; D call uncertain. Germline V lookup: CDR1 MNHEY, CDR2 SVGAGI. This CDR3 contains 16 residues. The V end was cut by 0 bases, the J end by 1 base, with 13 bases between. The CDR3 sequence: CASSYSGFGQSYEQYF. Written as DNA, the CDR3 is TGTGCCAGCAGTTACTCGGGTTTCGGGCAGTCCTACGAGCAGTACTTC.

This chain's CDR3 is CASSYSWRWDYGYTF. The CDR3, as DNA: TGTGCCAGCAGTTACTCTTGGAGGTGGGACTATGGCTACACCTTC. This chain links TRBV6-2 or TRBV6-3 with TRBJ1-2, with no clear D. V lost 0 bases and J 3 bases, leaving 11 bases between the germline ends. The CDR3 sequence is 15 residues long. The V gene's germline CDR1 is MNHEY and CDR2 SVGEGT.

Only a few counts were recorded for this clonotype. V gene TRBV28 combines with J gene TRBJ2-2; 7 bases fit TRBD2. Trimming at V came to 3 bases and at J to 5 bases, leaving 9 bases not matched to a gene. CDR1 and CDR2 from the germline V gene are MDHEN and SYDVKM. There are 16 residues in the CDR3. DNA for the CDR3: TGTGCCAGCAGTTTGGGGGGGACTCGGTATACCGGGGAGCTGTTTTTT. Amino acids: CASSLGGTRYTGELFF.

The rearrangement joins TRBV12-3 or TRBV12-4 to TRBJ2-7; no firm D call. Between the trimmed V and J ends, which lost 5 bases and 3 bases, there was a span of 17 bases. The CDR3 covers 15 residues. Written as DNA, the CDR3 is TGTGCCAGCAGTCTTCAGGCCGACGGTCTCTACGAGCAGTACTTC. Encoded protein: CASSLQADGLYEQYF.

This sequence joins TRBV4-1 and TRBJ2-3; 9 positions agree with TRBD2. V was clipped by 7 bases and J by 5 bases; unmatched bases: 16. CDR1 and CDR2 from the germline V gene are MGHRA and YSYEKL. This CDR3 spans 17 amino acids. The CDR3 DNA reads TGCGCCAGCACCCTGAGGCTGGCGGGGGGGCCCGGAGATACGCAGTATTTT. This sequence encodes CASTLRLAGGPGDTQYF.